This is a list of T cell receptor beta chains from one sample in a study of shared clonotypes between healthy human individuals. Repertoires were generated with immunoSEQ multiplex PCR, while TCRdb's copy carries only in-frame clones and drops some. The profile shows 2 million to 2.5 million clones, 90% to 95% of them singletons. Sequenced: naive CD4+ T cells sorted from blood. The receptors derive from a man between 18 and 29 years old in good health. CDR3s leave out the opening cysteine and the closing phenylalanine or tryptophan. The D gene is left open where the match is weak.

d_call	v_call	j_call	cdr3_aa
TRBD1	TRBV5-4	TRBJ2-7	ASSLPGQGNYEQY
.	TRBV6-6	TRBJ2-3	ASRITLSTDTQY
.	TRBV5-1	TRBJ2-7	ASSPTGAYEQY
.	TRBV19	TRBJ1-2	ASSIAKGVNYGYT
.	TRBV19	TRBJ2-3	ASRDPGSSSTDTQY
TRBD2	TRBV7-6	TRBJ2-3	ASSLAGGPVADTQY
.	TRBV4-3	TRBJ2-1	ASSQAQLGREQF
.	TRBV2	TRBJ1-4	ASSLDRPPTNEKLF
.	TRBV30	TRBJ2-3	AWTAGVPGETQY
.	TRBV5-1	TRBJ1-1	ASSLVHGGSTEAF
.	TRBV28	TRBJ2-1	ASSTQGLSSNEQF
.	TRBV5-1	TRBJ2-3	ASSSPRQGTQY
.	TRBV30	TRBJ1-2	AWSVERNYGYT
.	TRBV30	TRBJ1-4	AWSRHANEKLF
TRBD1	TRBV27	TRBJ1-1	ASSITLTGVRTEAF
TRBD1	TRBV7-2	TRBJ1-6	ASSPTGGGSPLH
TRBD1	TRBV9	TRBJ2-1	ASSVRQGEQF
.	TRBV30	TRBJ2-7	AWSVPGGGRLSYEQY
.	TRBV20-1	TRBJ2-7	SASSYGEQY
.	TRBV4-1	TRBJ1-4	ASSPTGVTNEKLF
.	TRBV6-6	TRBJ2-5	ASSYVPDAPETQY
TRBD1	TRBV5-1	TRBJ2-7	ASSLALGTTGANEQY
.	TRBV7-9	TRBJ1-4	ASSTAEKLF
TRBD1	TRBV27	TRBJ1-5	ASRSGTGGNQPQH
TRBD1	TRBV5-4	TRBJ1-1	ASSWGQPFMNTEAF
TRBD2	TRBV5-4	TRBJ2-7	ASSSTSGEQY
.	TRBV7-3	TRBJ2-5	ASSLDPREETQY
TRBD1	TRBV5-1	TRBJ2-7	ASSLEGDSIYEQY
TRBD2	TRBV9	TRBJ2-7	ASSLSTSGSSYEQY
.	TRBV5-1	TRBJ2-1	ASSLTAADLPNEQF
.	TRBV5-1	TRBJ1-2	ASSLAKAGSQST
.	TRBV2	TRBJ1-6	ASHGVGSWNSPLH